This T cell receptor beta chain was retrieved from a study of OX40 agonist ivuxolimab in advanced cancers. Trimming cost V 0 bases and J 2 bases, with 7 bases left between them. The CDR3 consists of 14 residues. In germline, CDR1 is MGHRA, CDR2 YSYEKL. Autoimmune disease history or systemic immunosuppression disqualified patients. The protocol was immunoSEQ multiplex PCR, while the TCRdb copy is restricted to in-frame clones and leaves out a portion. This table has 45,000 to 65,000 clones, around 89% appearing once. The clonotype comes from an adult with an advanced solid tumor such as melanoma, head and neck, liver or kidney cancer. The sample in question was CD4+ or CD8+ T cells sorted from blood, obtained in a trial of the OX40 agonist ivuxolimab. This rearrangement joins TRBV4-1 to TRBJ2-5, with D unclear. The CDR3 sequence: CASSQDLGQETQYF. CDR3 DNA: TGCGCCAGCAGCCAAGATTTAGGGCAAGAGACCCAGTACTTC.